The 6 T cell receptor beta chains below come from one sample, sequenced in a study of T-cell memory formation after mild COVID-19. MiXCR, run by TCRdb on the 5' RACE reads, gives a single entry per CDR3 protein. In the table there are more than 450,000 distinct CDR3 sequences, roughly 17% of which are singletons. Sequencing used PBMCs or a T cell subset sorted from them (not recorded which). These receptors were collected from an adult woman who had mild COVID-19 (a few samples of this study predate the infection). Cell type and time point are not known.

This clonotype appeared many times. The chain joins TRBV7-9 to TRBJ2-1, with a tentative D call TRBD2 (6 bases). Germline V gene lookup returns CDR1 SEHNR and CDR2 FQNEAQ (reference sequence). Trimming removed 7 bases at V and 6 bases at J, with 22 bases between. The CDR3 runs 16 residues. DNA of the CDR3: TGTGCCAGCACGGCGGGACCTCCCCCGGCCCCCAATGAGCAGTTCTTC. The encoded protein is CASTAGPPPAPNEQFF. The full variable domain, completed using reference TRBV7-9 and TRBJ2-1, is DTGVSQNPRHKITKRGQNVTFRCDPISEHNRLYWYRQTLGQGPEFLTYFQNEAQLEKSRLLSDRFSAERPKGSFSTLEIQRTEQGDSAMYLCASTAGPPPAPNEQFFGPGTRLTVL.

The CDR3 sequence is CASSPHLTEAFF. CDR3 sequence (DNA): TGTGCCAGCAGCCCTCATCTCACTGAAGCTTTCTTT. The rearrangement uses TRBV7-2 and TRBJ1-1; D gene ambiguous. The V gene's germline CDR1 is SGHTA and CDR2 FQGNSA. Trimming cost V 5 bases and J 4 bases, with 8 bases left between them. The CDR3 consists of 12 residues. Variable domain in full (rest from reference TRBV7-2 and TRBJ1-1): GAGVSQSPSNKVTEKGKDVELRCDPISGHTALYWYRQSLGQGLEFLIYFQGNSAPDKSGLPSDRFSAERTGGSVSTLTIQRTQQEDSAVYLCASSPHLTEAFFGQGTRLTVV.

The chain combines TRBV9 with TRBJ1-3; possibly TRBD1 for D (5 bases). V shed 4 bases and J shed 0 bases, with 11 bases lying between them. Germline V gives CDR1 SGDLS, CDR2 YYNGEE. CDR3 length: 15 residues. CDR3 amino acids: CASSPGYYSGNTIYF. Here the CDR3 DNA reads TGTGCCAGCAGCCCAGGGTACTACTCTGGAAACACCATATATTTT.

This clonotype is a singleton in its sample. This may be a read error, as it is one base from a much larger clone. As DNA, the CDR3 is TGTGCCAGCAGCCCGACAGCTAATCAGCCCCAGCATTTT. Its protein is CASSPTANQPQHF. This chain uses TRBV7-6 with TRBJ1-5; D is possibly TRBD1 (5 bases). V dropped 5 bases and J dropped 4 bases, with 9 bases sitting between them. The CDR3 is 13 amino acids. Germline-derived CDR1 and CDR2 are SGHVS and FNYEAQ.

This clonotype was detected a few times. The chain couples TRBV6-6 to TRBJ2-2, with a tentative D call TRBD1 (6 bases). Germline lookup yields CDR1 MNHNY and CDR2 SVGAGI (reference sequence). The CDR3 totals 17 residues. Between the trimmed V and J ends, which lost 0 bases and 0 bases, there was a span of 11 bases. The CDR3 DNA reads TGTGCCAGCAGTTACTCGAAAGGGGGTCCGAACACCGGGGAGCTGTTTTTT. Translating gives CASSYSKGGPNTGELFF.

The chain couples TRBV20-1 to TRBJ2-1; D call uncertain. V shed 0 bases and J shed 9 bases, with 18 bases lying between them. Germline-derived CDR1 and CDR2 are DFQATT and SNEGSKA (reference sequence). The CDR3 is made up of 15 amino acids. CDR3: CSARDVGGDLSEQFF. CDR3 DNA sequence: TGCAGTGCTAGAGACGTTGGTGGAGACCTCAGTGAGCAGTTCTTC.